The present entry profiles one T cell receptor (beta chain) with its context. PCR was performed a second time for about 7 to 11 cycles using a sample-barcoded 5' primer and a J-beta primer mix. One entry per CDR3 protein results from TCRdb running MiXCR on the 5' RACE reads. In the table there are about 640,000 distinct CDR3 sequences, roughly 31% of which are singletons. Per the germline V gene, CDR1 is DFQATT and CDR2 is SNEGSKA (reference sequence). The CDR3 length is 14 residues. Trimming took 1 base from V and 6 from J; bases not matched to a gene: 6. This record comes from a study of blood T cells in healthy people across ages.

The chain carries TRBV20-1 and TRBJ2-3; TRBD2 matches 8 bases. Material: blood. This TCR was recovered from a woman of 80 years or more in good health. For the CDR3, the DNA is TGCAGTGCTAGAGTTCAGCGGGAGAAGGATACGCAGTATTTT. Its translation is CSARVQREKDTQYF.